Listed below are T cell receptor beta chains from one sample, sequenced in a study of blood T cell repertoires in COVID-19. Repertoires were generated with immunoSEQ multiplex PCR, while TCRdb's copy carries only in-frame clones and drops some. The sample contains 90,000 to 150,000 clones, 85% of which appear only once. Sequencing used peripheral blood. The receptor source for this set is a man of 80 years or more with acute or convalescent COVID-19. CDR3s include the opening cysteine and the closing phenylalanine or tryptophan. The order of the fields is V gene, CDR3 protein.

>TRBV30
CAWSLGLGRPYF
>TRBV7-8
CASSTRLAGKETQYF
>TRBV3-1/TRBV3-2
CASSQDRIAGALLDEQYF
>TRBV5-1
CASSPGGTTGEETQYF
>TRBV6-5
CASSYGQGNSPLHF
>TRBV11-3
CASSLGQGNTEAFF
>TRBV19
CASSIEGTGGQPQHF
>TRBV2
CASSGRGRGYTF
>TRBV23-1
CASSQSVDRRHTEAFF
>TRBV7-2
CASSLGELETQYF
>TRBV28
CASSYGPNYGYTF
>TRBV4-1
CASRQGLQGGTYEQYF
>TRBV2
CASSEDRVVYGYTF
>TRBV30
CAWRWTGGYSPLHF
>TRBV24-1
CATSATGTGGVNEQFF
>TRBV28
CASSLKVNYGYTF
>TRBV30
CAWSGIAANTEAFF
>TRBV27
CASSSAGTTDEAFF
>TRBV5-1
CASSHGAGGPDTQYF
>TRBV5-4
CASSLDHWETQYF
>TRBV30
CAWTERGDTQYF
>TRBV6-5
CASSYGGQETQYF
>TRBV3-1/TRBV3-2
CASSPVARGSVPYEQYF
>TRBV28
CASHTSGNYNEQFF
>TRBV11-2
CASSARLARETQYF
>TRBV6-1
CASSEEVTGRNTIYF
>TRBV6-5
CASSYGGKDQPQHF
>TRBV27
CASSSPTGANYGYTF
>TRBV3-1/TRBV3-2
CASSQAGRREQYF
>TRBV6-5
CATITKGGNTEAFF
>TRBV19
CASSIDSQSSYEQYF
>TRBV18
CASSPQSGGAGEAFF
>TRBV28
CASSLLDRSYGYTF
>TRBV9
CASSVGGDRANSPLHF
>TRBV7-9
CASSLEQLGLYEQYF
>TRBV21-1
CASRRGGFYSPLHF
>TRBV4-3
CASSPTTGVTYGYTF
>TRBV28
CASSYPGGGTEAFF
>TRBV21-1
CALIWTDTDTQYF
>TRBV19
CASSNQGAIGELFF
>TRBV19
CASSIGGGRMGNEKLFF
>TRBV3-1/TRBV3-2
CASRRQGGEDTEAFF
>TRBV20-1
CSARSSYGYTF
>TRBV6-2/TRBV6-3
CASSYVASEKLFF
>TRBV12-5
CASGLRDYEQYF
>TRBV7-9
CASSLAWGTGSEKLFF
>TRBV5-4
CASSLKFTNTEAFF
>TRBV6-6
CASRLGLASNEQYF
>TRBV7-3
CASSSPPGWDEKLFF
>TRBV7-2
CASSSGLAGGEQFF
>TRBV11-1
CASSPGSRDTQYF
>TRBV5-1
CASSPREGDTEAFF
>TRBV27
CASSLFWPPREYGYTF